This T cell receptor (beta chain) is from a study of siplizumab effects on memory and regulatory T cells. A word on this clone: Its specificity is not known.

Using immunoSEQ multiplex PCR, the repertoire was profiled, and TCRdb retains in-frame clones only, with some absent. The table includes approximately 75,000 clones, around 93% detected once. Study observations and caveats: Among sequences traceable to unstimulated CD4+ memory cells, alloreactive ones were significantly reduced by siplizumab. An assignable phenotype, naive or memory, was missing from roughly 76-95% of proliferating CD4+ or CD8+ clones. A minor share of alloreactive clones matched unstimulated subsets.

This CDR3 region has 14 residues. The V gene lost 2 bases and the J gene lost 2 bases, with 8 bases spanning the gap. From germline, CDR1 is MNHEY and CDR2 SMNVEV (reference sequence). Sequencing was done on a sample of CD8+ T cells sorted from blood. The sequence came from a human donor in good health. The chain combines TRBV27 with TRBJ2-3; D gene unclear. This chain's CDR3 is CASSLAGNTDTQYF. CDR3 DNA: TGTGCCAGCAGTTTAGCTGGGAACACAGATACGCAGTATTTT.